This T cell receptor (beta chain) was captured in a study of beta chain features in type 1 diabetes. The entirety of the isolated RNA underwent reverse transcription, so expressed TCRB transcripts were sequenced. Produced via immunoSEQ multiplex PCR; TCRdb's table is partial and in-frame only. This sample has about 290,000 clones, with about 8% found just once. Germline V lookup: CDR1 SQVTM, CDR2 ANQGSEA. The CDR3 contains 14 residues. The V and J ends lost 0 bases and 1 base respectively, with 10 bases between them. It was one heparinised blood draw, averaging about 116 mL, that each donor gave. The sequence derives from a woman between 18 and 30 years old in good health. Sequences were obtained from central memory CD4+ T cells from blood. This chain links TRBV29-1 with TRBJ2-7; unclear D gene. The CDR3 DNA follows: TGCAGCGTTGAAGATACGGCAGATTCCTACGAGCAGTACTTC. Its protein product is CSVEDTADSYEQYF.